This T cell receptor (beta chain) comes out of a study of control samples from healthy donors and cancer patients. CDR1 and CDR2 (germline): SGHDT, YYEEEE. The CDR3 has 13 amino acids. Trimming stripped 3 bases from V and 3 bases from J, with 8 bases between. Generated by immunoSEQ multiplex PCR, the TCRdb table keeps only in-frame clones and is missing some. The repertoire holds about 95,000 clones, with about 88% as singletons. This TCR was recovered from a woman between 65 and 79 years old in good health. The chain is built from TRBV5-6 and TRBJ2-3, with D uncertain. The source material was blood. CDR3 DNA sequence: TGTGCCAGCAGCTCTCTCGGGACAGATACGCAGTATTTT. This translates into CASSSLGTDTQYF. Looking up the rest from reference TRBV5-6 and TRBJ2-3 gives the full variable domain: DAGVTQSPTHLIKTRGQQVTLRCSPKSGHDTVSWYQQALGQGPQFIFQYYEEEERQRGNFPDRFSGHQFPNYSSELNVNALLLGDSALYLCASSSLGTDTQYFGPGTRLTVL.